Presented here are 27 T cell receptor beta chains from one specimen sequenced in a study of post-analysis software for immune sequencing data. Overall study results and limits: The study found TRBV5-6, TRBV5-1 and TRBV20-1 among a few TRBV segments more frequent in patients than controls.

Unique molecular identifiers were built into the TCR beta cDNA libraries. Via MiXCR, TCRdb re-called the PCR reads, giving one row per CDR3 protein. The repertoire has some 700,000 distinct CDR3 sequences, approximately 60% of them found once; the top ten carry about 11%. These receptors have no identified antigens. The specimen sequenced was blood. The origin of the receptors is a girl aged 2 to 10 with multiple sclerosis.

This chain joins TRBV6-1 and TRBJ2-2; D unclear. CDR3 size: 14 residues. CDR1 is MNHNS, CDR2 SASEGT, per germline. V was clipped by 2 bases and J by 5 bases, with 9 bases between them. CDR3 sequence reads: CASSETEWTGELFF. The CDR3 DNA follows: TGTGCCAGCAGTGAAACAGAGTGGACCGGGGAGCTGTTTTTT.

The chain couples TRBV20-1 to TRBJ2-3, with a possible D match to TRBD1 (6 bases). Germline V gene data show CDR1 as DFQATT and CDR2 as SNEGSKA (reference sequence). The CDR3 has 14 amino acids. Trimming shortened V by 7 bases and J by 3 bases, and 17 bases separated the two germline ends. CDR3 DNA: TGCAGTGGTCTCCCCGGGACAAAGACAGATACGCAGTATTTT. Its translation: CSGLPGTKTDTQYF.

This clonotype was observed a handful of times. This chain connects TRBV4-2 to TRBJ1-4; D is uncertain. The CDR3 covers 15 residues. V was pared by 1 base and J by 8 bases, with 14 bases between. Looked up from germline, CDR1 is LGHNA and CDR2 is YNFKEQ. DNA of the CDR3: TGTGCCAGCAGCCAAGTCGGTGGGTCGATGGAAAAACTGTTTTTT. Residues: CASSQVGGSMEKLFF.

The chain links TRBV6-6 to TRBJ1-5; no clear D. V gave up 2 bases and J gave up 11 bases, with 16 bases separating them. The CDR3 length is 14 residues. Germline CDR1 MNHNY, CDR2 SVGAGI (reference sequence). The CDR3 coding sequence is TGTGCCAGCAGTTACCAGGCGGTGCAGTCAGCCCAGCATTTT. It yields the protein CASSYQAVQSAQHF.

The CDR3 DNA sequence: TGTGCCTGTCATACGACAGGGGCATATGGCTACACCTTC. Encoded protein: CACHTTGAYGYTF. The chain is built from TRBV30 and TRBJ1-2; the match to TRBD1 covers 8 bases. CDR3 length: 13 residues. Germline loops: CDR1 GTSNPN, CDR2 SVGIG (reference sequence). Losses at the gene ends were 6 bases for V and 5 bases for J; bases not matched to a gene: 8.

This clonotype has just a few counts. This chain joins TRBV12-3 or TRBV12-4 and TRBJ1-1; D gene uncertain. Between the trimmed V and J ends, which lost 3 bases and 2 bases, there was a span of 16 bases. The CDR3 is 16 residues long. For the CDR3, the DNA is TGTGCCAGCAGTTTGCTCCCCCCCCGTCCCAACACTGAAGCTTTCTTT. Translated, it gives CASSLLPPRPNTEAFF.

The chain is built from TRBV5-6 and TRBJ2-1, with 9 bases identical to TRBD1. The CDR3 has 15 amino acids. The J segment lost 3 bases and the V segment lost 3 bases, leaving 4 bases of the junction unmatched. The germline CDR1 and CDR2 sequences are SGHDT and YYEEEE. The CDR3 loop reads CASSWGQGDYNEQFF. The CDR3 region has the DNA TGTGCCAGCAGCTGGGGACAGGGCGACTACAATGAGCAGTTCTTC.

The chain couples TRBV28 to TRBJ1-2; no reliable D call. There are 14 residues in the CDR3. With 3 bases removed from V and 4 bases from J, the gap between germline ends came to 12 bases. Germline assignment: CDR1 MDHEN and CDR2 SYDVKM. The CDR3 DNA is TGTGCCAGCAGTTTTAGTGGACGGTCCTATGGCTACACCTTC. It encodes CASSFSGRSYGYTF.

The chain has TRBV19 and TRBJ2-1; D is undetermined. The germline V gene encodes CDR1 LNHDA and CDR2 SQIVND (reference sequence). This CDR3 has 17 residues. V lost 6 bases and J lost 0, with 18 bases in between. This CDR3 is CASSMGWAASSYNEQFF. CDR3 sequence (DNA): TGTGCCAGTAGCATGGGGTGGGCTGCGAGCTCCTACAATGAGCAGTTCTTC.

V and J are TRBV29-1 and TRBJ2-1; a possible D gene is TRBD2 (5 bases). From germline, CDR1 is SQVTM and CDR2 ANQGSEA. This CDR3 has 13 amino acids. Trimming removed 3 bases at V and 8 bases at J, with 14 bases between. CDR3 amino acids: CSVDTSGSYEQFF. The CDR3 DNA follows: TGCAGCGTTGACACTAGTGGGTCATATGAGCAGTTCTTC.

This chain uses TRBV5-5 with TRBJ1-1, with 8 bases identical to TRBD1. CDR3 length: 17 residues. Germline V CDR1 and CDR2: SGHKS, YYEKEE (reference sequence). Germline trimming cut 0 bases from V and 7 bases from J; bases unmatched to any gene: 14. CDR3 in amino acids: CASSLVHPGGYYGEAFF. CDR3 sequence (DNA): TGTGCCAGCAGCTTGGTCCACCCAGGGGGCTACTACGGTGAAGCTTTCTTT.

This clonotype has only a few counts. The chain carries TRBV29-1 and TRBJ1-2; D might be TRBD1 (6 bases). Per the germline V gene, CDR1 is SQVTM and CDR2 is ANQGSEA. This CDR3 contains 17 residues. The V end lost 1 base, the J end lost 2 bases, and 20 bases lay between the germline ends. In DNA form, the CDR3 reads TGCAGCGTTGAAGTATCCAATTTCGGGGGCAGAAACTATGGCTACACCTTC. This sequence encodes CSVEVSNFGGRNYGYTF.

This chain links TRBV12-3 or TRBV12-4 with TRBJ1-2; D not certain. V was trimmed by 3 bases and J by 4 bases, leaving 9 bases between them. This CDR3 comprises 13 residues. CDR3 DNA sequence: TGTGCCAGCAGTTTTGAGAGCTTCTATGGCTACACCTTC. Protein: CASSFESFYGYTF.

V and J are TRBV7-9 and TRBJ1-5, with TRBD1 as a possible D gene (5 bases). Deletions cut 1 base from V and 9 bases from J, with 13 bases between. CDR3 length equals 14 residues. Per germline, CDR1 SEHNR and CDR2 FQNEAQ (reference sequence). The CDR3: CASSLGGGDPPQHF. CDR3 coding DNA: TGTGCCAGCAGCTTAGGAGGTGGGGACCCGCCCCAGCATTTT.

V and J are TRBV7-8 and TRBJ2-5; weak D call: TRBD1 (6 bases). This CDR3 is built from 15 residues. V was shortened by 1 base and J by 0 bases, with 9 bases between the two germline ends. Germline V CDR1 and CDR2: SGHVS, FQNEAQ. CDR3 bases: TGTGCCAGCAGCTTAGTTTGGACAGACCAAGAGACCCAGTACTTC. Protein: CASSLVWTDQETQYF.

In this sample, this clonotype turned up a few times. The J gene is TRBJ1-6, the V gene TRBV12-3 or TRBV12-4; D is perhaps TRBD1 (5 bases). This CDR3 comprises 15 residues. Trimming shortened V by 3 bases and J by 5 bases, and 11 bases separated the two germline ends. CDR3 in amino acids: CASSFYGQNNSPLHF. CDR3 DNA sequence: TGTGCCAGCAGTTTTTATGGACAAAATAATTCACCCCTCCACTTT.

This clonotype was observed a handful of times. CDR3 sequence reads: CSVEADRGSSYEQYF. DNA of the CDR3: TGCAGCGTTGAGGCAGACCGCGGGAGCTCCTACGAGCAGTACTTC. The chain joins TRBV29-1 to TRBJ2-7, with TRBD2 matching over 7 bases. The CDR3 is 15 residues long. Unmatched junction bases numbered 8, after V lost 3 bases and J lost 0 bases. Germline V gene sequence: CDR1 SQVTM, CDR2 ANQGSEA.

CDR3 sequence reads: CASSYSSLRYNEQFF. In DNA, the CDR3 is TGTGCCAGCAGTTACTCTAGCCTCAGATACAATGAGCAGTTCTTC. The V and J genes are TRBV6-2 or TRBV6-3 and TRBJ2-1; no reliable D call. CDR1 is MNHEY and CDR2 is SVGEGT in the germline V gene. The V gene lost 0 bases and the J gene lost 4 bases, with 10 bases spanning the gap. The length of the CDR3 is 15 residues.

V gene TRBV7-3 combines with J gene TRBJ2-1, with D unclear. There are 16 residues in the CDR3. Germline CDR1 and CDR2: SGHTA and FQGTGA. V lost 4 bases and J 2 bases, leaving 15 bases between the germline ends. In DNA form, the CDR3 reads TGTGCCAGCAGCTCCAAGAGCGCGGCCCCCTACAATGAGCAGTTCTTC. This encodes CASSSKSAAPYNEQFF.

This clonotype was observed a few times. Here the CDR3 DNA reads TGCGCCAGCAGCCAAGATGGTTCGGGACAGAGGACCACAGATACGCAGTATTTT. This gives the protein CASSQDGSGQRTTDTQYF. The J gene is TRBJ2-3, the V gene TRBV4-3; 7 positions match TRBD1. V dropped 0 bases and J dropped 2; count of bases not matched to a gene: 11. CDR3 size: 18 residues. CDR1 is LGHNA, CDR2 YSLEER, per germline.

V gene TRBV4-1 combines with J gene TRBJ1-2, with D possibly matching TRBD1 (6 bases). V gave up 0 bases and J gave up 6 bases, with 17 bases separating them. The CDR3 totals 16 residues. Germline values: CDR1 MGHRA, CDR2 YSYEKL. CDR3 loop: CASSQDLWQGINGYTF. CDR3 bases: TGCGCCAGCAGCCAAGATTTATGGCAGGGGATCAATGGCTACACCTTC.

V is TRBV3-1 and J is TRBJ2-1; D may be TRBD1 (7 bases). Deletions cut 0 bases from V and 4 bases from J, with 16 bases between. CDR1 and CDR2 (germline): LGHDT, YNNKEL (reference sequence). The CDR3 is 17 residues long. CDR3 bases: TGTGCCAGCAGCCAAGATGGGGGGACAGCTAATTACAATGAGCAGTTCTTC. Translating gives CASSQDGGTANYNEQFF.

The chain couples TRBV20-1 to TRBJ2-3, with 13 nucleotides matching TRBD2. From germline, CDR1 is DFQATT and CDR2 SNEGSKA (reference sequence). The CDR3 is 19 residues long. The trim removed 2 bases at V and 1 base at J, leaving 12 bases unmatched. The CDR3 bases are TGCAGTGCTAGATTTCGGACTAGCGGGGGCTCCGACCGCACAGATACGCAGTATTTT. Translation gives CSARFRTSGGSDRTDTQYF.

This chain uses TRBV12-3 or TRBV12-4 with TRBJ2-5; no reliable D call. The end of the DNA aligns better with TRBJ2-7, so the J call may be wrong. The CDR3 totals 14 residues. In DNA form, the CDR3 reads TGTGCCAGCAGTTTAGCGCAAGGGTACGGCGAGCAGTACTTC. Its protein product is CASSLAQGYGEQYF.

This clonotype has just one count. The genes are TRBV5-6 and TRBJ2-1; 8 nucleotides agree with TRBD2. CDR1 is SGHDT and CDR2 is YYEEEE in the germline V gene. Losses at the gene ends were 2 bases for V and 0 bases for J; bases not matched to a gene: 25. The CDR3 loop spans 23 amino acids. CDR3 DNA: TGTGCCAGCAGCTTTGGGCCTTACAGGGTTGGCGGGGGGCCGATCGGCTCCTACAATGAGCAGTTCTTC. Amino acid sequence: CASSFGPYRVGGGPIGSYNEQFF.

This chain links TRBV2 with TRBJ2-5; a weak D match, TRBD2 (6 bases). The CDR3 is 14 residues long. The V and J ends lost 11 bases and 7 bases respectively, with 23 bases between them. Germline CDR1 reads SNHLY; CDR2 reads FYNNEI. The CDR3 DNA is TGTGCCGGAACCGGGACTCTCGCTGAAGGGACCCAGTACTTC. Translated, it gives CAGTGTLAEGTQYF.

This clonotype was found a few times. The genes are TRBV12-5 and TRBJ1-5; no definite D call. V was trimmed by 0 bases and J by 3 bases, leaving 12 bases between them. CDR1 LGHNT and CDR2 FRNRAP come from the germline V gene. The CDR3 runs to 16 residues. CDR3 protein: CASGLVRGSNNQPQHF. The CDR3, as DNA: TGTGCTAGTGGTTTGGTACGTGGAAGTAACAATCAGCCCCAGCATTTT. Based on the CDR3 plus reference TRBV12-5 and TRBJ1-5, the full variable domain is DARVTQTPRHKVTEMGQEVTMRCQPILGHNTVFWYRQTMMQGLELLAYFRNRAPLDDSGMPKDRFSAEMPDATLATLKIQPSEPRDSAVYFCASGLVRGSNNQPQHFGDGTRLSIL.